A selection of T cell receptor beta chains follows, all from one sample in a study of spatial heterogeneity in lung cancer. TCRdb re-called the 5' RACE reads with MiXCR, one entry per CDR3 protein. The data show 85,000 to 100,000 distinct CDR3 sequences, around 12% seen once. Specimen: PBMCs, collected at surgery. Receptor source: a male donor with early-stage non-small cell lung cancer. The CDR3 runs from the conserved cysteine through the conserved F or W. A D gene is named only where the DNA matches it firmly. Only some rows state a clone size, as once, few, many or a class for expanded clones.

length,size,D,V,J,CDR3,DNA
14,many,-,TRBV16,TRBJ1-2,CASSQSWQSYGYTF,TGTGCCAGCAGCCAATCTTGGCAGAGCTATGGCTACACCTTC
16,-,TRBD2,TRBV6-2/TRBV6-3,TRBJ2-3,CASSYGTSGRTDTQYF,TGTGCCAGCAGTTATGGGACTAGCGGGAGAACAGATACGCAGTATTTT
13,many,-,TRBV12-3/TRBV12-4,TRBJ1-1,CASSFSGNTEAFF,TGTGCCAGCAGCTTTTCAGGGAACACTGAAGCTTTCTTT
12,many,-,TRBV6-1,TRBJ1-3,CASNLYGNTIYF,TGTGCCAGCAATCTATACGGAAACACCATATATTTT
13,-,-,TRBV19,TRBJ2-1,CASRQIGRDEQFF,TGTGCCAGTAGACAGATCGGGCGGGATGAGCAGTTCTTC
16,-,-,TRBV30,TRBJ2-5,CAWSVSPTTLAETQYF,TGTGCCTGGAGTGTCTCCCCCACTACATTAGCAGAGACCCAGTACTTC
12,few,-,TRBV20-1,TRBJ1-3,CSANRAGNTIYF,TGCAGTGCTAACAGGGCTGGAAACACCATATATTTT
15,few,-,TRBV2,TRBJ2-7,CASTPETGIPYEQYF,TGTGCCAGCACCCCCGAGACAGGCATCCCCTACGAGCAGTACTTC
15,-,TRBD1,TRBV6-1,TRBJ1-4,CASRDRGGTNEKLFF,TGTGCCAGCAGGGACAGGGGCGGGACTAATGAAAAACTGTTTTTT
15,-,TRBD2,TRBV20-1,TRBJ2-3,CSAREAGVGPDTQYF,TGCAGTGCTAGAGAGGCGGGGGTAGGACCAGATACGCAGTATTTT
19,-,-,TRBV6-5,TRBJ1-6,CASSASHGDLSSYNSPLHF,TGTGCCAGCAGTGCCAGTCACGGTGACTTGAGCTCCTATAATTCACCCCTCCACTTT
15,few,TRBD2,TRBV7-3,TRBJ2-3,CASSSGTSVTDTQYF,TGTGCCAGCAGCTCCGGGACTAGCGTCACAGATACGCAGTATTTT
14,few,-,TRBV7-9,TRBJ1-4,CASSHKGRREKLFF,TGTGCCAGCAGCCACAAGGGGCGTCGGGAAAAACTGTTTTTT
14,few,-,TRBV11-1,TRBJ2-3,CASSLQILRDTQYF,TGTGCCAGCAGCTTACAGATCCTCCGCGATACGCAGTATTTT
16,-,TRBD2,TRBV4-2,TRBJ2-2,CASSQEVAGVAGELFF,TGTGCCAGCAGCCAAGAGGTAGCGGGAGTGGCCGGGGAGCTGTTTTTT
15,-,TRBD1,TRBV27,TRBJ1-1,CASSLQLGTGAEAFF,TGTGCCAGCAGTTTACAGCTCGGGACAGGGGCTGAAGCTTTCTTT
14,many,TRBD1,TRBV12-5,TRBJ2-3,CASSMDRGVDTQYF,TGTGCTAGCTCCATGGACAGGGGAGTGGATACGCAGTATTTT
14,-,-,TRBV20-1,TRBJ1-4,CSARDGNGGEKLFF,TGCAGTGCTAGAGATGGGAACGGAGGAGAAAAACTGTTTTTT
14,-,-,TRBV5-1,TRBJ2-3,CASSGGAVTDTQYF,TGCGCCAGCAGCGGGGGTGCGGTCACAGATACGCAGTATTTT
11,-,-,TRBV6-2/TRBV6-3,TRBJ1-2,CASSSLYGYTF,TGTGCCAGCAGTTCCCTCTATGGCTACACCTTC